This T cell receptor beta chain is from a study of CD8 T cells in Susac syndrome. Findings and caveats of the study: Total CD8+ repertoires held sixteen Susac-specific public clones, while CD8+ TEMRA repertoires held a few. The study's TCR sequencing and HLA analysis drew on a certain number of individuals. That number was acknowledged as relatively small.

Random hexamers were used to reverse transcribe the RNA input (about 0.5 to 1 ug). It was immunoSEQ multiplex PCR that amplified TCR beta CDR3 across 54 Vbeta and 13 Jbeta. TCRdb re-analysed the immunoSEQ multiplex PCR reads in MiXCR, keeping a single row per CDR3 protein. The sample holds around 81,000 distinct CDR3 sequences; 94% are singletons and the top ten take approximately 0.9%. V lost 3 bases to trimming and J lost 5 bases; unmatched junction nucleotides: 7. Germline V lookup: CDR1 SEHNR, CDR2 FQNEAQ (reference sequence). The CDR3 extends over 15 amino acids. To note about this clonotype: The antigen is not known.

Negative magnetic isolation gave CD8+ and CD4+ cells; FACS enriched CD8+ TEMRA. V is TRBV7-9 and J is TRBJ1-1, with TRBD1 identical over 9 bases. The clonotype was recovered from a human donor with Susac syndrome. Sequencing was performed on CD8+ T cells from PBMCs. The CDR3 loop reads CASSLDNRGRTEAFF. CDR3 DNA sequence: TGTGCCAGCAGCTTGGATAACAGGGGGCGGACTGAAGCTTTCTTT.